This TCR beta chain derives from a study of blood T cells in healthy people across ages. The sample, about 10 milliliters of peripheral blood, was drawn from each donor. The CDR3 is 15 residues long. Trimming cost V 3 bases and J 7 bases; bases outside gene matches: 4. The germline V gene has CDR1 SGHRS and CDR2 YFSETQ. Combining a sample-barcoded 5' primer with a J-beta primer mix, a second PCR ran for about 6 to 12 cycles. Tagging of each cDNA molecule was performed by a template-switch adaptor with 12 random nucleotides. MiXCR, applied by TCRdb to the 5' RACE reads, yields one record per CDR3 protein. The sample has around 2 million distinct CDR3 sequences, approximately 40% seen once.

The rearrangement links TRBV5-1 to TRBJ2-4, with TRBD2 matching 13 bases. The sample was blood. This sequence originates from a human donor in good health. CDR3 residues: CASSWGTSGENIQYF. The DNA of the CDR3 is TGCGCCAGCAGCTGGGGGACTAGCGGGGAGAACATTCAGTACTTC.